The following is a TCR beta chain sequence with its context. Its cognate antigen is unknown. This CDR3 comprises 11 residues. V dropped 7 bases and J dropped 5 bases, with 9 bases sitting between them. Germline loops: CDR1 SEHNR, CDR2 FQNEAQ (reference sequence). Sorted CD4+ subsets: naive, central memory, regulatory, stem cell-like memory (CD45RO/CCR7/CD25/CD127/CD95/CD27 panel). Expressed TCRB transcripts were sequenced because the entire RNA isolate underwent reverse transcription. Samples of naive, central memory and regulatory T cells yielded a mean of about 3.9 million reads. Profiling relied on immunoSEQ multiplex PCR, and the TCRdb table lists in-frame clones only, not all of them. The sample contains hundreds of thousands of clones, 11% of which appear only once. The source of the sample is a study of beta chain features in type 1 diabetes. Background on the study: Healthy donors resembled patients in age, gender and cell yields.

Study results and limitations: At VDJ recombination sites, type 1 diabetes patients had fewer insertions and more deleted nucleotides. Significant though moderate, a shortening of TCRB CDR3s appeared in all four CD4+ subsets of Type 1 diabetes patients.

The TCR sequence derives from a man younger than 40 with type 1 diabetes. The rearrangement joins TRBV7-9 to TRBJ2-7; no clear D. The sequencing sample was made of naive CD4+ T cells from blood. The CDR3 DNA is TGTGCCAGCACCCCCCAGAACGAGCAGTACTTC. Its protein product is CASTPQNEQYF.